Shown below are 10 T cell receptor beta chains from a single sample sequenced in a study of blood T cells in healthy people across ages. Then a second PCR, running roughly 7 to 11 cycles, was carried out with a sample-barcoded 5' primer and a J-beta primer mix. TCRdb called the 5' RACE reads again in MiXCR, with one record for every CDR3 protein. The sample lists about 2 million distinct CDR3 sequences, 40% to 55% occurring once. Input material: blood. The receptor set was obtained from a woman aged 40 to 49 in good health.

This clonotype was counted a few times. The chain combines TRBV4-3 with TRBJ1-5; D is perhaps TRBD1 (5 bases). There are 16 residues in the CDR3. V lost 0 bases to trimming and J lost 7 bases, with 16 bases between them. Germline V gene lookup returns CDR1 LGHNA and CDR2 YSLEER. The CDR3 loop is CASSQDSGWLRQPQHF. Written as DNA, the CDR3 is TGCGCCAGCAGCCAAGATTCAGGGTGGTTAAGGCAGCCCCAGCATTTT.

The sample holds one count of this clonotype. The germline gene is not matched at one end of the junction; a read error may be the cause. The chain employs TRBV4-1 and TRBJ2-3; D possibly uses TRBD1 or TRBD2 (5 bases each). CDR1 is MGHRA, CDR2 YSYEKL, per germline. CDR3 length: 14 amino acids. For the CDR3, the DNA is TGCGCCTGCAGCCCATTATGGGGGACAGATACGCAGTATTTT. Its translation: CACSPLWGTDTQYF.

The chain links TRBV10-3 to TRBJ2-7; 10 positions match TRBD1. The DNA end favors TRBJ2-4, so the J call may be wrong. Germline CDR1 is ENHRY and CDR2 is SYGVKD. This CDR3 spans 13 amino acids. CDR3 in amino acids: CAIKGTGENIQYF. Here the CDR3 DNA reads TGTGCCATCAAAGGGACAGGGGAAAACATTCAGTACTTC.

This clonotype was detected only a few times. V gene TRBV20-1 combines with J gene TRBJ2-1, with a weak D call TRBD1 (5 bases). CDR3 length equals 12 residues. With 3 bases removed from V and 8 bases from J, the gap between germline ends came to 11 bases. Germline loops: CDR1 DFQATT, CDR2 SNEGSKA (reference sequence). The CDR3 sequence is CSASSRAHEQFF. DNA of the CDR3: TGCAGTGCTAGTTCCAGGGCCCATGAGCAGTTCTTC.

The V call is TRBV12-3 or TRBV12-4, the J call TRBJ2-7; 8 positions agree with TRBD2. With 1 base clipped from V and 0 bases from J, the junction kept 8 bases outside the gene matches. The CDR3 totals 17 residues. CDR3 residues: CASSLDGGGLSSYEQYF. The CDR3 nucleotides read TGTGCCAGCAGTTTAGACGGGGGGGGACTAAGCTCCTACGAGCAGTACTTC.

This clonotype was seen more than once but under ten times. The chain joins TRBV3-1 to TRBJ2-7, with 9 bases identical to TRBD2. This CDR3 is built from 15 residues. V gave up 4 bases and J gave up 0 bases; unmatched junction bases: 4. From germline, CDR1 is LGHDT and CDR2 YNNKEL (reference sequence). The CDR3 sequence: CASSPMRGGSYEQYF. The CDR3 bases are TGTGCCAGCAGCCCGATGCGGGGGGGCTCCTACGAGCAGTACTTC.

The chain links TRBV11-2 to TRBJ2-3; D may match TRBD1 or TRBD2 (6 bases each). CDR1 and CDR2 from the germline V gene are SGHAT and FQNNGV. Trimming cost V 2 bases and J 2 bases, with 14 bases left between them. The CDR3 totals 16 residues. CDR3 residues: CASSLLRGAVTDTQYF. The DNA for the CDR3 is TGTGCCAGCAGCTTACTTAGGGGGGCTGTCACAGATACGCAGTATTTT. Based on the CDR3 plus reference TRBV11-2 and TRBJ2-3, the full variable domain is EAGVAQSPRYKIIEKRQSVAFWCNPISGHATLYWYQQILGQGPKLLIQFQNNGVVDDSQLPKDRFSAERLKGVDSTLKIQPAKLEDSAVYLCASSLLRGAVTDTQYFGPGTRLTVL.

The chain joins TRBV20-1 to TRBJ1-4, with D unresolved. Germline-derived CDR1 and CDR2 are DFQATT and SNEGSKA (reference sequence). V was cut by 8 bases and J by 0 bases, with 10 bases left in between. The CDR3 totals 13 residues. CDR3 residues: CSTYLATNEKLFF. DNA for the CDR3: TGCAGTACTTACCTTGCAACTAATGAAAAACTGTTTTTT.

This clonotype came up a few times. The chain carries TRBV9 and TRBJ2-7; a possible D gene is TRBD2 (6 bases). Trimming cost V 0 bases and J 3 bases, with 16 bases left between them. The CDR3 has 16 amino acids. In germline, CDR1 is SGDLS, CDR2 YYNGEE. Here the CDR3 DNA reads TGTGCCAGCAGCGTAGCCCCCGTCGCGGGGAGCTACGAGCAGTACTTC. Amino acids: CASSVAPVAGSYEQYF.

The genes are TRBV28 and TRBJ2-7; 10 bases agree with TRBD1. The CDR3 is 18 amino acids. Germline loops: CDR1 MDHEN, CDR2 SYDVKM. V shed 5 bases, J shed 0 bases, and the junction held 13 bases outside the gene matches. CDR3 coding DNA: TGTGCCAGCAGTCTAGTCCCGGGACAGGGGTCGAGCTCCTACGAGCAGTACTTC. This translates into CASSLVPGQGSSSYEQYF.